These 8 T cell receptor beta chains originate from one sample sequenced in a study of radiotherapy plus CTLA-4 blockade in lung cancer. Assay used: immunoSEQ multiplex PCR; TCRdb lists only in-frame clones, some missing. The sample has approximately 45,000 clones, roughly 60% seen once. The material sequenced was peripheral blood, taken from a patient treated with radiotherapy plus ipilimumab. Receptors originate from a human donor with non-small cell lung cancer who had a partial response to radiotherapy plus ipilimumab.

This clone was seen a handful of times. A read error likely explains this, since a far larger clone differs by one base. CDR3 in DNA: TGTGCCAGCAGCAATATGGGACTAGCGGGGCCAAGCACAGATACGCAGTATTTT. Amino acids: CASSNMGLAGPSTDTQYF. This rearrangement joins TRBV5-6 to TRBJ2-3; 13 bases fit TRBD2. CDR3 length: 18 residues. V trimming: 4 bases; J trimming: 0 bases; junction bases outside the gene matches: 8. Germline V gene data show CDR1 as SGHDT and CDR2 as YYEEEE.

As DNA, the CDR3 is TGTGCCAGTAGTATAGATGCCCTGAAAGGACAGAGAAATTCACCCCTCCACTTT. Translating it yields CASSIDALKGQRNSPLHF. The genes are TRBV19 and TRBJ1-6; D may be TRBD1 (6 bases). Germline lookup yields CDR1 LNHDA and CDR2 SQIVND (reference sequence). This CDR3 comprises 18 residues. V was clipped by 0 bases and J by 7 bases, with 19 bases between them.

In its sample, this clone was seen a few times. This rearrangement joins TRBV11-2 to TRBJ2-3, with D perhaps TRBD2 (5 bases). This CDR3 is built from 16 residues. Per germline, CDR1 SGHAT and CDR2 FQNNGV. V lost 5 bases, J lost 3 bases, and 18 bases lay in between. CDR3 sequence reads: CASSRSGMGETDTQYF. The CDR3, as DNA: TGTGCCAGCAGCCGGTCGGGGATGGGAGAGACAGATACGCAGTATTTT. The full variable domain, in which reference TRBV11-2 and TRBJ2-3 provide the parts outside the CDR3, is EAGVAQSPRYKIIEKRQSVAFWCNPISGHATLYWYQQILGQGPKLLIQFQNNGVVDDSQLPKDRFSAERLKGVDSTLKIQPAKLEDSAVYLCASSRSGMGETDTQYFGPGTRLTVL.

The chain uses TRBV10-1 and TRBJ2-3; 7 bases map to TRBD2. The J segment lost 0 bases and the V segment lost 3 bases, leaving 0 bases of the junction unmatched. Per the germline V gene, CDR1 is WNHNN and CDR2 is SYGVQD (reference sequence). This CDR3 contains 14 residues. The chain's CDR3 is CASSDGGSTDTQYF. Here the CDR3 DNA reads TGCGCCAGCAGTGACGGGGGGAGCACAGATACGCAGTATTTT.

This clone was seen a handful of times. The gene calls are TRBV5-1 and TRBJ2-2, with a tentative D call TRBD1 (6 bases). The CDR3 is made up of 15 amino acids. CDR1 and CDR2 from the germline V gene are SGHRS and YFSETQ. Between the trimmed V and J ends, which lost 6 bases and 0 bases, there was a span of 12 bases. CDR3 sequence reads: CASTQQGSNTGELFF. The CDR3 DNA reads as TGCGCCAGCACCCAGCAGGGGTCGAACACCGGGGAGCTGTTTTTT.

The chain is built from TRBV20-1 and TRBJ2-5; D is uncertain. The germline V and J ends were trimmed by 3 bases and 5 bases, with 7 bases remaining between them. The CDR3 is 11 residues long. Germline V gives CDR1 DFQATT, CDR2 SNEGSKA (reference sequence). The CDR3 DNA follows: TGCAGTGCTAGGCGGTCGGAGACCCAGTACTTC. It codes for CSARRSETQYF.

V is TRBV25-1 and J is TRBJ2-1, with D possibly TRBD2 on 6 matching bases. Germline lookup yields CDR1 MGHDK and CDR2 SYGVNS. This CDR3 comprises 15 residues. The V and J ends lost 7 bases and 1 base respectively, with 14 bases between them. CDR3 bases: TGTGCCAGCACTGAGGGCGGGGCTTCCTACAATGAGCAGTTCTTC. Protein sequence: CASTEGGASYNEQFF. Filled out from reference TRBV25-1 and TRBJ2-1, the complete variable domain reads EADIYQTPRYLVIGTGKKITLECSQTMGHDKMYWYQQDPGMELHLIHYSYGVNSTEKGDLSSESTVSRIRTEHFPLTLESARPSHTSQYLCASTEGGASYNEQFFGPGTRLTVL.

This clone has just a few counts. V gene TRBV6-1 combines with J gene TRBJ2-5; D is undetermined. V was clipped by 10 bases and J by 0 bases, with 15 bases between them. The germline CDR1 and CDR2 sequences are MNHNS and SASEGT. CDR3 length equals 14 residues. The CDR3 protein is CATPAPDYQETQYF. In DNA form, the CDR3 reads TGTGCCACCCCCGCCCCAGACTACCAAGAGACCCAGTACTTC.